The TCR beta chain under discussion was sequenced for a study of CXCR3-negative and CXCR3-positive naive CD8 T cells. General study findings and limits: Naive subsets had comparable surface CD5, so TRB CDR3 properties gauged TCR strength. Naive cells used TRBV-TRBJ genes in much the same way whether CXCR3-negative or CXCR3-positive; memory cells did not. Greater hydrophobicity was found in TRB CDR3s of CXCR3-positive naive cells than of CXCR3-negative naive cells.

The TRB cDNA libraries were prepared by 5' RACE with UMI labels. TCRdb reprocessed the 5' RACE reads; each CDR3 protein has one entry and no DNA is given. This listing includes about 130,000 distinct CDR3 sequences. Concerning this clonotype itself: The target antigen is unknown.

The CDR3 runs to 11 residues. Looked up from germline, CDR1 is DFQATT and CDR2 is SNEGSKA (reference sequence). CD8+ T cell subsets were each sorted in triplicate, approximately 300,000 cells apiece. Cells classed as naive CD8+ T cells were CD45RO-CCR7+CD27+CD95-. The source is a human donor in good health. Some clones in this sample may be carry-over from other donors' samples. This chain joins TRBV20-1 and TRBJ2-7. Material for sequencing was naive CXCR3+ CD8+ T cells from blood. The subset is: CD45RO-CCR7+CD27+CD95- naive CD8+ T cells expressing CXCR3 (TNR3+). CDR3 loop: CSATLDYEQYF.